The subject of this entry is one T cell receptor beta chain. Its specificity is not known. This sample was included in a study of siplizumab effects on memory and regulatory T cells. This CDR3 region has 13 residues. V lost 1 base and J lost 4, with 8 bases in between. From germline, CDR1 is SGHDT and CDR2 YYEEEE. The data were produced by immunoSEQ multiplex PCR, yet TCRdb's version contains in-frame clones alone and is incomplete. This table has roughly 93,000 clones, over 90% appearing once. General study findings and limits: Naive or memory phenotype assignment was not possible for roughly 75-97% of proliferating CD4+ or CD8+ clones.

This clonotype originated in a human donor in good health. The material sequenced was non-Treg CD4+ T cells sorted from blood. The chain recombines TRBV5-6 with TRBJ2-5, with D perhaps given as TRBD1 or TRBD2 (5 bases each). The CDR3 sequence: CASSLPGTETQYF. CDR3 in DNA: TGTGCCAGCAGCTTGCCAGGGACAGAGACCCAGTACTTC.